The 5 T cell receptor beta chains presented below share a single source sample, sequenced in a study of T cell responses to AZD1222 COVID-19 vaccine. The assay was immunoSEQ multiplex PCR, and TCRdb's table has in-frame clones only and misses some. The sample lists 90,000 to 150,000 clones, about 88% occurring once. Sequencing was performed on peripheral blood, taken 28 days after the second AZD1222 dose. The origin of the receptors is an adult who received the AZD1222 COVID-19 vaccine.

CDR3 sequence: CASSYRTGIYTF. CDR3 sequence (DNA): TGTGCCAGCAGTTACAGGACAGGTATCTACACCTTC. V gene TRBV6-2 or TRBV6-3 combines with J gene TRBJ1-2; TRBD1 matches at 7 bases. The CDR3 is 12 residues long. From germline, CDR1 is MNHEY and CDR2 SVGEGT. Trimming at V came to 2 bases and at J to 10 bases, leaving 4 bases not matched to a gene.

This clone was seen only once. CDR3 amino acids: CAWSSGTGNNQPQHF. The DNA for the CDR3 is TGTGCCTGGAGTTCAGGGACGGGAAACAATCAGCCCCAGCATTTT. The V gene is TRBV30, the J gene TRBJ1-5; a weak D match, TRBD1 (5 bases). V dropped 2 bases and J dropped 3 bases, with 14 bases sitting between them. The CDR3 loop spans 15 amino acids. Germline CDR1 reads GTSNPN; CDR2 reads SVGIG (reference sequence). Looking up the rest from reference TRBV30 and TRBJ1-5 gives the full variable domain: SQTIHQWPATLVQPVGSPLSLECTVEGTSNPNLYWYRQAAGRGLQLLFYSVGIGQISSEVPQNLSASRPQDRQFILSSKKLLLSDSGFYLCAWSSGTGNNQPQHFGDGTRLSIL.

This clone was observed a few times. As DNA, the CDR3 is TGTGCCAGCTCGAGGGGCTACTCAACTAATGAAAAACTGTTTTTT. It yields the protein CASSRGYSTNEKLFF. The chain joins TRBV9 to TRBJ1-4, with a weak D call TRBD1 (5 bases). This CDR3 has 15 amino acids. Germline V gene lookup returns CDR1 SGDLS and CDR2 YYNGEE. The V end was cut by 7 bases, the J end by 0 bases, with 13 bases between.

The genes are TRBV6-6 and TRBJ2-2; 8 bases are a match to TRBD2. Trimming removed 7 bases from V and 3 bases from J; junction bases left unmatched: 7. Germline CDR1 MNHNY, CDR2 SVGAGI (reference sequence). This CDR3 has 15 residues. The CDR3 loop reads CASNDGGGYTGELFF. Here the CDR3 DNA reads TGTGCCAGCAACGACGGCGGGGGGTACACCGGGGAGCTGTTTTTT.

The gene calls are TRBV29-1 and TRBJ2-1; 11 nucleotides agree with TRBD2. The V segment lost 8 bases and the J segment 5 bases; nucleotides outside the gene matches: 5. Germline lookup yields CDR1 SQVTM and CDR2 ANQGSEA. The CDR3 consists of 13 residues. The CDR3 DNA sequence: TGCAGCTTACTAGCGGGGGCCAACAATGAGCAGTTCTTC. Its protein is CSLLAGANNEQFF.